This entry features one T cell receptor beta chain sequence. Its antigen is not known. Libraries were prepared by immunoSEQ multiplex PCR; TCRdb keeps only in-frame clonotypes and omits some of them. The top ten hold 1.2% of the sample, which has roughly 330,000 clones, roughly 87% seen once. The data belong to a study of cytomegalovirus exposure and HLA in healthy donors. Whole-study results and caveats: For most TCR sequences rarity was the rule, although some public TCRs occurred in many donors. TCR beta chains numbering roughly 150 were designated cytomegalovirus-associated.

CDR3 length: 16 amino acids. Trimming shortened V by 1 base and J by 0 bases, and 10 bases separated the two germline ends. Germline V gives CDR1 LGHNA, CDR2 YSLEER. The origin of this receptor is a woman in her twenties or thirties in good health and CMV-seropositive. The V and J genes are TRBV4-3 and TRBJ2-1; TRBD2 is a possible D gene (6 bases). Sequenced input: PBMCs. The CDR3 spells CASSQAGEFSYNEQFF. CDR3 in DNA: TGCGCCAGCAGCCAAGCGGGGGAGTTCTCCTACAATGAGCAGTTCTTC.